This T cell receptor (beta chain) came from a study of read filtering for tumor transcriptome and immune sequencing. At the level of the study: Per sample, TCR-region reads ranged about 4.05 to 11 million by IR-seq, roughly 85 to 1,400 by RNA-seq.

The library was built from 400 ng RNA with molecular barcoded adaptors for alpha/delta and beta/gamma chains. TCRdb re-called the reads through MiXCR, storing one row per CDR3 protein. The repertoire holds about 38,000 distinct CDR3 sequences, with around 15% as singletons. Study-level points and caveats: The CD138-negative fraction was mixed bone marrow immune cells, not pure T cells.

This clonotype was counted at least ten times. Its antigen is still unknown. This CDR3 has 17 amino acids. The germline gives CDR1 SGHTA, CDR2 FQGNSA. V lost 2 bases and J lost 1, with 15 bases in between. The clonotype comes from a donor at least 40 years old with multiple myeloma. The chain couples TRBV7-2 to TRBJ1-3; D perhaps matches TRBD1 (6 bases). Sequencing was performed on a population of CD138-negative cells sorted from bone marrow. CDR3 region: CASSLYPRGGSGNTIYF. CDR3 sequence (DNA): TGTGCCAGCAGCTTATACCCGCGAGGGGGATCTGGAAACACCATATATTTT.